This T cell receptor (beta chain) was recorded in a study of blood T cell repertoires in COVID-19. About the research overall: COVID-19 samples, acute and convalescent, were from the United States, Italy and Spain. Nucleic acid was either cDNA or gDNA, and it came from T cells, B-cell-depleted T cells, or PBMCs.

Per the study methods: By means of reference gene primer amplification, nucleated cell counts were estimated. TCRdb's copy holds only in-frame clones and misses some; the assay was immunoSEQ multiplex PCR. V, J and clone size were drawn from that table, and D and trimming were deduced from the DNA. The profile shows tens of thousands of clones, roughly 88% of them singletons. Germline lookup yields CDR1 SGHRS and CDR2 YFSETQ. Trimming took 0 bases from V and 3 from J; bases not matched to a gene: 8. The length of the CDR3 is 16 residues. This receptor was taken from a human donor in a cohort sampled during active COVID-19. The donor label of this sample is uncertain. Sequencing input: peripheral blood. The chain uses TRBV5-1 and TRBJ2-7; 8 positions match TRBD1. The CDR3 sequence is CASSLDRTGFIYEQYF. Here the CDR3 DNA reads TGCGCCAGCAGCTTGGACCGGACAGGGTTCATCTACGAGCAGTACTTC.